This T cell receptor beta chain came from a study of chemoradiotherapy in HPV16-positive cancers. With 2 bases removed from V and 1 base from J, the gap between germline ends came to 12 bases. The germline V gene encodes CDR1 GTSNPN and CDR2 SVGIG (reference sequence). This CDR3 is 15 amino acids long. TCRdb's copy holds only in-frame clones and misses some; the assay was immunoSEQ multiplex PCR. Of thousands of clones in the sample, almost 90% are singletons; the top ten hold approximately 2.4%. This TCR came from a human donor with HPV-associated anogenital cancer. The sequencing here drew on tumor tissue, taken from a patient who underwent chemoradiotherapy. This sequence joins TRBV30 and TRBJ1-5; D might be TRBD1 (5 bases). Written as DNA, the CDR3 is TGTGCCTGGAGTTGGGGGTTAGGAAGCAATCAGCCCCAGCATTTT. As protein: CAWSWGLGSNQPQHF.